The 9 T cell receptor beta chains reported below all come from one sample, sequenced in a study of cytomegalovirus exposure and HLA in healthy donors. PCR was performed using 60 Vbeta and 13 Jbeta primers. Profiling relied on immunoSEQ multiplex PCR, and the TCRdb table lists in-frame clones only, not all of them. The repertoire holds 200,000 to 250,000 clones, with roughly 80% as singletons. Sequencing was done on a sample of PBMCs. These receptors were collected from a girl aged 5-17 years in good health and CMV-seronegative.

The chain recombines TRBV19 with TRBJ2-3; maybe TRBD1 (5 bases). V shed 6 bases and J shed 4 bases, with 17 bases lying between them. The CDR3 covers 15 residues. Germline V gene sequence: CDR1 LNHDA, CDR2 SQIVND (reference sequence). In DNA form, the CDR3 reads TGTGCCAGTAGCCCCCGACAGTGGTCGGCAGATACGCAGTATTTT. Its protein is CASSPRQWSADTQYF.

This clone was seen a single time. The CDR3 nucleotides read TGTGCCAGCAGCATCCAACAGGGGGTGAACACCGGGGAGCTGTTTTTT. Its translation: CASSIQQGVNTGELFF. The chain carries TRBV28 and TRBJ2-2, with 8 bases aligning to TRBD1. This CDR3 is built from 16 residues. In germline, CDR1 is MDHEN, CDR2 SYDVKM. The junction had 7 bases not matched to a gene; V was cut back by 6 bases and J by 1 base.

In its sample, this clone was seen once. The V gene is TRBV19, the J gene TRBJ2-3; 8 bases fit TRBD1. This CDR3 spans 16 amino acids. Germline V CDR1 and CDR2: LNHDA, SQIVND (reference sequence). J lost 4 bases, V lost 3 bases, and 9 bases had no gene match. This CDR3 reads CASSILPGQEADTQYF. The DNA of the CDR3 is TGTGCCAGTAGTATCCTGCCGGGACAGGAGGCAGATACGCAGTATTTT.

In nucleotides, the CDR3 is TGCGCCAGCAGCCTGACCACAGTTAACAATGAGCAGTTCTTC. Translated, it gives CASSLTTVNNEQFF. The rearrangement joins TRBV5-1 to TRBJ2-1, with no clear D. V lost 4 bases and J lost 5, with 13 bases in between. The CDR3 is 14 amino acids. Germline-derived CDR1 and CDR2 are SGHRS and YFSETQ. Full variable domain (remainder filled in from reference TRBV5-1 and TRBJ2-1): KAGVTQTPRYLIKTRGQQVTLSCSPISGHRSVSWYQQTPGQGLQFLFEYFSETQRNKGNFPGRFSGRQFSNSRSEMNVSTLELGDSALYLCASSLTTVNNEQFFGPGTRLTVL.

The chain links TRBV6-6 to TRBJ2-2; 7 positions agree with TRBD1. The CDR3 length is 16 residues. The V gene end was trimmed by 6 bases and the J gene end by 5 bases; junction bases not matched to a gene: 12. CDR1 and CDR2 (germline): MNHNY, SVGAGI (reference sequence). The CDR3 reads CASRRGQPTTTGELFF. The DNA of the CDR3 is TGTGCCAGCAGGAGGGGACAGCCAACAACGACCGGGGAGCTGTTTTTT.

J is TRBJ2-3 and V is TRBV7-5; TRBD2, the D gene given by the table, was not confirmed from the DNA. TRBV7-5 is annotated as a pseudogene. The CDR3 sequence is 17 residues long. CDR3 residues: CARSSGLAGVCTDTQYF. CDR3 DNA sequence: TGTGCCAGAAGCTCCGGACTAGCGGGAGTTTGCACAGATACGCAGTATTTT.

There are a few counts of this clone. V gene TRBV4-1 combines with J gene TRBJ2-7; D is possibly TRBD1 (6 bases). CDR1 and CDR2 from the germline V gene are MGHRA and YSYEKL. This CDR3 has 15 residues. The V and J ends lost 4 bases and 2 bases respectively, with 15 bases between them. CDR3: CASSREGHTTYEQYF. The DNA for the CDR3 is TGCGCCAGCAGCCGAGAGGGACATACTACCTACGAGCAGTACTTC.

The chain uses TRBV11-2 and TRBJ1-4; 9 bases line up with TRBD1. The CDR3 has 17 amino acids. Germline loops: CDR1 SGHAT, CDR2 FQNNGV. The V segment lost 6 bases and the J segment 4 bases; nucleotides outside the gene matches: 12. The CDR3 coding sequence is TGTGCCAGCAGTAGGGAACAGGGGGCTTCCATTAATGAAAAACTGTTTTTT. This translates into CASSREQGASINEKLFF.

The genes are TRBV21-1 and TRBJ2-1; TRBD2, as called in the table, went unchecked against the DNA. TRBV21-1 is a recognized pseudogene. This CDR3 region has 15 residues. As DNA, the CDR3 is TGTGCCCCGGTAGTTCCCATGAGCTCCTACAATGAGCAGTTCTTC. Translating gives CAPVVPMSSYNEQFF.